The 16 T cell receptor beta chains below all came from one sample that was sequenced in a study of CD8+ T cells in alopecia areata. cDNA reverse transcribed from extracted RNA served as the sequencing template. Libraries were prepared by immunoSEQ multiplex PCR; TCRdb keeps only in-frame clonotypes and omits some of them. This table holds fewer than 250,000 clones, about 40% found once. Treatment denoted: oral pan-JAK inhibitor, 5-10 mg twice daily. The source material was CD4+ T cells sorted from blood, sampled at approximately week 36, from a patient treated with tofacitinib. All receptors come from a human donor with alopecia areata.

This clone was detected a few times. The chain uses TRBV28 and TRBJ1-1; D is ambiguous. CDR1 is MDHEN, CDR2 SYDVKM, per germline. Trimming pared 6 bases from V and 1 base from J, leaving 15 bases between. This CDR3 has 15 amino acids. CDR3 DNA: TGTGCCAGCAGCCCCCCGGTGGGCTCGAACACTGAAGCTTTCTTT. It translates to CASSPPVGSNTEAFF. Full variable domain (remainder filled in from reference TRBV28 and TRBJ1-1): DVKVTQSSRYLVKRTGEKVFLECVQDMDHENMFWYRQDPGLGLRLIYFSYDVKMKEKGDIPEGYSVSREKKERFSLILESASTNQTSMYLCASSPPVGSNTEAFFGQGTRLTVV.

V usage is TRBV5-1 and J usage is TRBJ2-3, with D perhaps matching TRBD1 (6 bases). Germline V gene data show CDR1 as SGHRS and CDR2 as YFSETQ. This CDR3 is 12 amino acids long. Deletions cut 4 bases from V and 10 bases from J, with 13 bases between. The CDR3 nucleotides are TGCGCCAGCAGCGAAAAGGGACACGCGCAGTATTTT. This gives the protein CASSEKGHAQYF.

The V call is TRBV19, the J call TRBJ1-4; D remains ambiguous. V gave up 8 bases and J gave up 7 bases, with 8 bases separating them. The germline V gene has CDR1 LNHDA and CDR2 SQIVND (reference sequence). CDR3 length equals 11 residues. As DNA, the CDR3 is TGTGCCAGTGAGTGGAGTGAAAAACTGTTTTTT. Residues: CASEWSEKLFF.

This clone came up a few times. CDR3 coding DNA: TGCAGCGTTGAAATCGATCTGAACACTGAAGCTTTCTTT. Encoded protein: CSVEIDLNTEAFF. V is TRBV29-1 and J is TRBJ1-1; no firm D call. Germline V lookup: CDR1 SQVTM, CDR2 ANQGSEA. The CDR3 totals 13 residues. The ends were cut back, 2 bases at V and 0 bases at J, with 7 bases in the middle.

This clone has just a few counts. The V gene is TRBV4-2, the J gene TRBJ2-1, with 9 bases matching TRBD2. Unmatched junction bases numbered 4, after V lost 0 bases and J lost 7 bases. The CDR3 is 15 residues long. The germline V gene has CDR1 LGHNA and CDR2 YNFKEQ. The CDR3 region is CASSQDSSGRNEQFF. The CDR3 DNA sequence: TGTGCCAGCAGCCAAGATAGCAGCGGGAGGAATGAGCAGTTCTTC.

This clone was counted ten times or more. The genes are TRBV7-2 and TRBJ1-3; 7 bases map to TRBD1. The CDR3 covers 15 residues. Germline CDR1 reads SGHTA; CDR2 reads FQGNSA. Trimming cost V 5 bases and J 1 base; bases outside gene matches: 5. CDR3 sequence reads: CASSDQTGSGNTIYF. The CDR3 bases are TGTGCCAGCAGCGACCAGACAGGGTCTGGAAACACCATATATTTT.

V is TRBV29-1 and J is TRBJ2-1; 9 positions match TRBD2. V gave up 2 bases and J gave up 0 bases; unmatched junction bases: 2. Germline lookup yields CDR1 SQVTM and CDR2 ANQGSEA. The CDR3 runs 15 residues. The CDR3: CSVELAGISYNEQFF. For the CDR3, the DNA is TGCAGCGTTGAACTAGCGGGGATCTCCTACAATGAGCAGTTCTTC.

This clone was found many times. V usage is TRBV5-1 and J usage is TRBJ2-1; 9 bases fit TRBD2. The CDR3 length is 15 residues. The junction had 7 bases not matched to a gene; V was cut back by 3 bases and J by 6 bases. Looked up from germline, CDR1 is SGHRS and CDR2 is YFSETQ. The CDR3 DNA reads TGCGCCAGCAGCTATGTAGCGGGAGAGGGCAATGAGCAGTTCTTC. Residues: CASSYVAGEGNEQFF.

The CDR3 sequence: CASRGPGAAIQYF. The CDR3 coding sequence is TGTGCCAGCAGGGGACCAGGGGCGGCGATTCAGTACTTC. The genes are TRBV25-1 and TRBJ2-4; D is perhaps TRBD1 (6 bases). CDR3 length: 13 amino acids. Between the trimmed V and J ends, which lost 6 bases and 10 bases, there was a span of 16 bases. Looked up from germline, CDR1 is MGHDK and CDR2 is SYGVNS.

This chain links TRBV29-1 with TRBJ2-2; possible D gene TRBD1, 5 bases. The germline V gene encodes CDR1 SQVTM and CDR2 ANQGSEA. The CDR3 covers 14 residues. Trimming cost V 5 bases and J 2 bases, with 12 bases left between them. CDR3 sequence reads: CSVSGAINTGELFF. Here the CDR3 DNA reads TGCAGCGTTTCTGGGGCCATCAACACCGGGGAGCTGTTTTTT.

This sequence joins TRBV2 and TRBJ2-5; possible D gene TRBD1, 6 bases. The CDR3 has 15 amino acids. Per the germline V gene, CDR1 is SNHLY and CDR2 is FYNNEI. The V and J ends lost 4 bases and 4 bases respectively, with 16 bases between them. CDR3 amino acids: CASSGSLVGGETQYF. The CDR3 region has the DNA TGTGCCAGCAGTGGATCCCTCGTAGGGGGAGAGACCCAGTACTTC.

The chain links TRBV7-9 to TRBJ1-2; unclear D gene. V lost 1 base and J 6 bases, leaving 6 bases between the germline ends. This CDR3 is 12 amino acids long. Germline CDR1 reads SEHNR; CDR2 reads FQNEAQ (reference sequence). CDR3 in amino acids: CASSLVTHGYTF. The CDR3 coding sequence is TGTGCCAGCAGCTTAGTCACCCATGGCTACACCTTC.

The chain carries TRBV7-2 and TRBJ2-7, with D perhaps TRBD2 (6 bases). Per germline, CDR1 SGHTA and CDR2 FQGNSA. The CDR3 contains 17 residues. Between the trimmed V and J ends, which lost 5 bases and 0 bases, there was a span of 20 bases. CDR3 coding DNA: TGTGCCAGCAGCCAAGCTCGGGGGTCTCCCAACTCCTACGAGCAGTACTTC. Encoded protein: CASSQARGSPNSYEQYF.

The chain carries TRBV5-1 and TRBJ2-1; tentatively, D is TRBD1 or TRBD2 (6 bases each). Trimming cost V 0 bases and J 5 bases, with 21 bases left between them. CDR1 is SGHRS and CDR2 is YFSETQ in the germline V gene. The length of the CDR3 is 18 residues. The CDR3 reads CASSLVPWGAPGNNEQFF. The CDR3 bases are TGCGCCAGCAGCTTGGTCCCTTGGGGGGCCCCGGGGAACAATGAGCAGTTCTTC.

V and J are TRBV18 and TRBJ1-3; D call uncertain. Germline V lookup: CDR1 KGHSH, CDR2 LQKENI. Trimming took 2 bases from V and 0 from J, leaving 5 bases between them. This CDR3 spans 14 amino acids. The CDR3: CASSPYNSGNTIYF. The CDR3 DNA reads as TGTGCCAGCTCACCATACAACTCTGGAAACACCATATATTTT. Combining the CDR3 with reference TRBV18 and TRBJ1-3 gives the whole variable domain NAGVMQNPRHLVRRRGQEARLRCSPMKGHSHVYWYRQLPEEGLKFMVYLQKENIIDESGMPKERFSAEFPKEGPSILRIQQVVRGDSAAYFCASSPYNSGNTIYFGEGSWLTVV.

The chain uses TRBV23-1 and TRBJ2-7; D tentatively fits TRBD1 or TRBD2 (5 bases each). TRBV23-1 is an ORF for which the function is uncertain. V was clipped by 4 bases and J by 5 bases, with 15 bases between them. The CDR3 totals 14 residues. The CDR3 region has the DNA TGCGCCAGCAGTCGGGGCAGGGAGAGCCACGAGCAGTACTTC. Protein: CASSRGRESHEQYF.